Below are 10 T cell receptor beta chains sequenced from a single sample in a study of blood T cell repertoires in COVID-19. Generated by immunoSEQ multiplex PCR, the TCRdb table keeps only in-frame clones and is missing some. The table lists 300,000 to 400,000 clones, 80% to 90% of them singletons. What was sequenced was peripheral blood. These receptor sequences come from a young woman with COVID-19, enrolled during active disease.

The chain carries TRBV6-6 and TRBJ2-1; no firm D call. Germline V gene sequence: CDR1 MNHNY, CDR2 SVGAGI (reference sequence). The CDR3 has 16 amino acids. V was trimmed by 0 bases and J by 0 bases, leaving 9 bases between them. This chain's CDR3 is CASSYSQLSSYNEQFF. DNA of the CDR3: TGTGCCAGCAGTTACTCCCAACTAAGCTCCTACAATGAGCAGTTCTTC.

The V and J genes are TRBV15 and TRBJ1-6; no clear D gene. V was trimmed by 1 base and J by 13 bases, leaving 8 bases between them. The CDR3 totals 12 residues. From germline, CDR1 is LNHNV and CDR2 YYDKDF (reference sequence). The CDR3 loop reads CATSRGQAPLHF. The CDR3 region has the DNA TGTGCCACCAGCAGAGGCCAGGCTCCCCTCCACTTT. Together with reference TRBV15 and TRBJ1-6, the CDR3 gives the full variable domain: DAMVIQNPRYQVTQFGKPVTLSCSQTLNHNVMYWYQQKSSQAPKLLFHYYDKDFNNEADTPDNFQSRRPNTSFCFLDIRSPGLGDTAMYLCATSRGQAPLHFGNGTRLTVT.

The chain couples TRBV2 to TRBJ2-5, with D possibly matching TRBD1 (5 bases). Germline V gene sequence: CDR1 SNHLY, CDR2 FYNNEI. Trimming removed 4 bases from V and 5 bases from J, with 17 bases in between. There are 15 residues in the CDR3. The CDR3 protein is CASSGATALGETQYF. The CDR3 DNA reads as TGTGCCAGCAGTGGCGCGACAGCGTTGGGCGAGACCCAGTACTTC.

The J gene is TRBJ1-1, the V gene TRBV7-2; perhaps TRBD1 as D (5 bases). The germline V gene encodes CDR1 SGHTA and CDR2 FQGNSA. The CDR3 sequence is 18 residues long. The V and J ends lost 5 bases and 0 bases respectively, with 22 bases between them. The CDR3 DNA follows: TGTGCCAGCAGCCCTTTTGGGGGTCTGCGGGGGATGAACACTGAAGCTTTCTTT. This gives the protein CASSPFGGLRGMNTEAFF. Together with reference TRBV7-2 and TRBJ1-1, the CDR3 gives the full variable domain: GAGVSQSPSNKVTEKGKDVELRCDPISGHTALYWYRQSLGQGLEFLIYFQGNSAPDKSGLPSDRFSAERTGGSVSTLTIQRTQQEDSAVYLCASSPFGGLRGMNTEAFFGQGTRLTVV.

This chain uses TRBV19 with TRBJ1-2; 9 bases are shared with TRBD1. This CDR3 is 16 amino acids long. CDR1 LNHDA and CDR2 SQIVND come from the germline V gene (reference sequence). V shed 4 bases, J shed 3 bases, and the junction held 9 bases outside the gene matches. The CDR3 sequence is CASSTRTGAFDYGYTF. The CDR3 DNA reads as TGTGCCAGTAGTACCCGGACAGGGGCATTTGACTATGGCTACACCTTC. Complete variable domain (other parts from reference TRBV19 and TRBJ1-2): DGGITQSPKYLFRKEGQNVTLSCEQNLNHDAMYWYRQDPGQGLRLIYYSQIVNDFQKGDIAEGYSVSREKKESFPLTVTSAQKNPTAFYLCASSTRTGAFDYGYTFGSGTRLTVV.

The gene calls are TRBV3-1 (or the pseudogene TRBV3-2) and TRBJ1-2, with 8 nucleotides matching TRBD1. The CDR3 runs to 13 residues. Germline CDR1 LGHDT, CDR2 YNNKEL (reference sequence). The J segment lost 8 bases and the V segment lost 1 base, leaving 3 bases of the junction unmatched. The CDR3 bases are TGTGCCAGCAGCCAAGGGTCAGGGGGCGGCTACACCTTC. Translating it yields CASSQGSGGGYTF.

V and J are TRBV11-3 and TRBJ2-1, with 7 positions matching TRBD2. The CDR3 is 15 residues long. The germline CDR1 and CDR2 sequences are SGHNT and YENEEA. Trimming took 5 bases from V and 4 from J; bases not matched to a gene: 8. The CDR3 sequence: CASSPEQRGYNEQFF. The CDR3 nucleotides are TGTGCCAGCAGCCCCGAGCAGCGGGGATACAATGAGCAGTTCTTC.

The chain carries TRBV6-6 and TRBJ1-4; D ambiguous. This CDR3 is 15 amino acids long. V lost 2 bases and J lost 7, with 14 bases in between. The germline CDR1 and CDR2 sequences are MNHNY and SVGAGI (reference sequence). The CDR3: CASSYPLQVAEKLFF. CDR3 coding DNA: TGTGCCAGCAGTTACCCTCTGCAGGTTGCTGAAAAACTGTTTTTT.

This clone was found a few times. The V and J genes are TRBV4-2 and TRBJ2-7; 7 nucleotides line up with TRBD2. V shed 0 bases, J shed 3 bases, and the junction held 11 bases outside the gene matches. The CDR3 is 17 residues long. The germline V gene has CDR1 LGHNA and CDR2 YNFKEQ. Here the CDR3 DNA reads TGTGCCAGCAGCCAAGATAGCGGGCGGGGAGCAAACTACGAGCAGTACTTC. Translated, it gives CASSQDSGRGANYEQYF.

The rearrangement links TRBV6-5 to TRBJ1-6; D unclear. V lost 7 bases and J 0 bases, leaving 7 bases between the germline ends. CDR1 is MNHEY and CDR2 is SVGAGI in the germline V gene. The CDR3 sequence is 14 residues long. CDR3 bases: TGTGCCAGCAAGAAGAGCTCCTATAATTCACCCCTCCACTTT. Translation gives CASKKSSYNSPLHF.